Listed here are 10 T cell receptor beta chains from one sample, sequenced in a study of regulatory T cells in long-lasting Graves disease. Combining iRepertoire HTBI primers with Arm-PCR of CDR3 regions, the authors built TCR beta libraries. TCRdb reprocessed the multiplex PCR reads with MiXCR, giving one entry per CDR3 protein. This sample has around 470,000 distinct CDR3 sequences, with 14% found just once. Described time point: newly diagnosed GD, antithyroid drugs for less than 3 months. PBMC RNA was the source of the TCR library. The sample was also linked to a second study, of T cells in Graves' hyperthyroidism and ophthalmopathy.

This specimen consisted of peripheral blood mononuclear cells (PBMCs), obtained at new diagnosis, from a patient treated with antithyroid drugs. These receptor sequences come from a woman in her 50s with Graves disease.

Notes on this clonotype: This may come from a read error, since a much larger clone is one base off. V usage is TRBV30 and J usage is TRBJ2-7; perhaps D is TRBD1 or TRBD2 (5 bases each). The V gene's germline CDR1 is GTSNPN and CDR2 SVGIG (reference sequence). The CDR3 spans 12 residues. The chain's CDR3 is CTWSPGGYEQYF. CDR3 DNA: TGTACCTGGAGCCCTGGGGGCTACGAGCAGTACTTC. Full variable domain (remainder filled in from reference TRBV30 and TRBJ2-7): SQTIHQWPATLVQPVGSPLSLECTVEGTSNPNLYWYRQAAGRGLQLLFYSVGIGQISSEVPQNLSASRPQDRQFILSSKKLLLSDSGFYLCTWSPGGYEQYFGPGTRLTVT.

This clonotype occurred many times. The chain links TRBV9 to TRBJ2-2; perhaps TRBD2 as D (6 bases). Trimming left V 4 bases short and J 11 bases short, with 21 bases between. Germline-derived CDR1 and CDR2 are SGDLS and YYNGEE. The CDR3 has 15 residues. The CDR3 loop is CASSQNRDGTRELFF. CDR3 in DNA: TGTGCCAGCAGCCAAAATCGGGACGGGACTCGTGAGCTGTTTTTT.

This clonotype was found a few times. V and J are TRBV18 and TRBJ2-1; 15 nucleotides align to TRBD2. V shed 5 bases, J shed 7 bases, and the junction held 6 bases outside the gene matches. This CDR3 region has 16 residues. The V gene's germline CDR1 is KGHSH and CDR2 LQKENI. The CDR3 sequence is CASSSPGTSGRNEQFF. The DNA for the CDR3 is TGTGCCAGCTCATCCCCCGGGACTAGCGGGAGGAATGAGCAGTTCTTC.

This clonotype was found many times. The V gene is TRBV5-1, the J gene TRBJ2-1; D possibly corresponds to TRBD2 (5 bases). The CDR3 has 17 residues. The germline V gene encodes CDR1 SGHRS and CDR2 YFSETQ. The germline V and J ends were trimmed by 0 bases and 0 bases, with 13 bases remaining between them. CDR3 sequence (DNA): TGCGCCAGCAGCTTGGATGAAGGAGCGGTCTCCTACAATGAGCAGTTCTTC. It translates to CASSLDEGAVSYNEQFF.

This clonotype was counted at least ten times. This chain joins TRBV29-1 and TRBJ1-1, with D perhaps TRBD1 (6 bases). CDR3 length equals 17 residues. Trimming took off 0 bases at V and 6 bases at J, with 23 bases between the two ends. The V gene's germline CDR1 is SQVTM and CDR2 ANQGSEA. CDR3 nucleotides: TGCAGCGTTGAAGATCTTAAGGTAAAGGGGGTTGGCGCTGAAGCTTTCTTT. It codes for CSVEDLKVKGVGAEAFF. Supplemented by reference TRBV29-1 and TRBJ1-1, the full variable domain reads SAVISQKPSRDICQRGTSLTIQCQVDSQVTMMFWYRQQPGQSLTLIATANQGSEATYESGFVIDKFPISRPNLTFSTLTVSNMSPEDSSIYLCSVEDLKVKGVGAEAFFGQGTRLTVV.

This clonotype occurred many times. The chain joins TRBV28 to TRBJ2-7, with 7 bases aligning to TRBD2. The CDR3 spans 14 residues. The trim removed 3 bases at V and 7 bases at J, leaving 9 bases unmatched. Germline loops: CDR1 MDHEN, CDR2 SYDVKM. CDR3 residues: CASSLEGGPREQYF. The CDR3 nucleotides read TGTGCCAGCAGTTTGGAGGGAGGGCCGAGGGAGCAGTACTTC.

This sequence joins TRBV7-9 and TRBJ2-1, with a weak D call TRBD2 (5 bases). CDR1 and CDR2 (germline): SEHNR, FQNEAQ (reference sequence). Trimming stripped 0 bases from V and 6 bases from J, with 12 bases between. The CDR3 has 15 amino acids. CDR3 coding DNA: TGTGCCAGCAGCTTAGCGCGACTAACGACCAATGAGCAGTTCTTC. Its translation is CASSLARLTTNEQFF.

This clonotype has a handful of counts. The chain recombines TRBV11-2 with TRBJ2-1; 12 bases line up with TRBD1. Trimming took 6 bases from V and 6 from J; bases not matched to a gene: 6. Germline values: CDR1 SGHAT, CDR2 FQNNGV. The CDR3 is 15 residues long. The CDR3 nucleotides read TGTGCCAGCAGACAGGGACAGGGGGCCTTCAATGAGCAGTTCTTC. Translation gives CASRQGQGAFNEQFF.

V is TRBV5-8 and J is TRBJ2-1; 11 bases line up with TRBD2. This CDR3 region has 16 residues. V was pared by 4 bases and J by 8 bases, with 11 bases of the junction left unmatched. Germline loops: CDR1 SGHTS, CDR2 YDEGEE. The CDR3 DNA follows: TGTGCCAGCAGCCCTCTACTAGCGGGAGATGGGGATGAGCAGTTCTTC. Protein: CASSPLLAGDGDEQFF.

This clonotype has just one count. The chain has TRBV11-3 and TRBJ2-5; 7 positions agree with TRBD2. V was pared by 1 base and J by 2 bases, with 7 bases of the junction left unmatched. Germline V gives CDR1 SGHNT, CDR2 YENEEA. CDR3 size: 16 residues. The CDR3 DNA reads TGTGCCAGCAGCTTAGCGGGAGGATTTGGTCAAGAGACCCAGTACTTC. Amino acids: CASSLAGGFGQETQYF.